Listed below are T cell receptor beta chains from one sample, sequenced in a study of blood T cell repertoires in COVID-19. Some clones are missing from TCRdb's copy, which holds only in-frame ones; the method was immunoSEQ multiplex PCR. The sample includes some 260,000 clones, approximately 90% seen only once; the top ten take approximately 2%. Sequencing was performed on peripheral blood. The receptor source for this set is a woman aged 40 to 50 who had recovered from COVID-19. CDR3s include the opening cysteine and the closing phenylalanine or tryptophan. Fields, in order: clone size, V gene, J gene, D gene, CDR3 protein, CDR3 DNA. D genes are given only for firm matches. A row's size may be missing; if present it is once, few, many or a size class.

>.|TRBV30|TRBJ2-3|TRBD2
CAWSSGGRSTDTQYF
TGTGCCTGGAGTAGCGGGGGGCGAAGCACAGATACGCAGTATTTT
>.|TRBV12-3/TRBV12-4|TRBJ2-1|.
CASSQTRYEQFF
TGTGCCAGCAGCCAAACAAGATATGAGCAGTTCTTC
>.|TRBV5-6|TRBJ2-2|TRBD1
CASSSRTGNTGELFF
TGTGCCAGCAGCTCTAGGACAGGAAACACCGGGGAGCTGTTTTTT
>.|TRBV10-3|TRBJ2-7|.
CAISETAYEQYF
TGTGCCATCAGTGAGACAGCCTACGAGCAGTACTTC
>.|TRBV5-1|TRBJ2-3|TRBD2
CASSHRTSLTDTQYF
TGCGCCAGCAGCCATCGGACTAGCCTCACAGATACGCAGTATTTT
>.|TRBV5-5|TRBJ2-4|.
CASSLIAAKNIQYF
TGTGCCAGCAGCCTTATAGCGGCCAAAAACATTCAGTACTTC
>.|TRBV27|TRBJ2-3|TRBD1
CASSLAGQGANTQYF
TGTGCCAGCAGTTTAGCGGGACAGGGGGCAAATACGCAGTATTTT
>.|TRBV28|TRBJ2-7|TRBD1
CASSNAGTDSYEQYF
TGTGCCAGCTCAAATGCCGGGACAGATTCCTACGAGCAGTACTTC
>.|TRBV9|TRBJ2-7|.
CASSAGNYEQYF
TGTGCCAGCAGCGCGGGGAACTACGAGCAGTACTTC
>.|TRBV5-1|TRBJ2-2|.
CASSLDRMNTGELFF
TGCGCCAGCAGCTTGGACAGGATGAACACCGGGGAGCTGTTTTTT
>once|TRBV3-1/TRBV3-2|TRBJ1-2|.
CASSPGQTYGYTF
TGTGCCAGCAGCCCCGGACAGACCTATGGCTACACCTTC
>few|TRBV24-1|TRBJ2-2|TRBD2
CATSDAGGRTGELFF
TGTGCCACCAGTGATGCGGGGGGGCGCACCGGGGAGCTGTTTTTT
>.|TRBV3-1/TRBV3-2|TRBJ2-7|.
CASSQRGGRGSFEQYF
TGTGCCAGCAGCCAAAGGGGGGGCAGGGGAAGCTTCGAGCAGTACTTC
>.|TRBV3-1/TRBV3-2|TRBJ2-7|TRBD1
CASSPKRDRGTYEQYF
TGTGCCAGCAGCCCTAAACGGGACAGGGGCACCTACGAGCAGTACTTC
>.|TRBV5-1|TRBJ2-3|TRBD2
CASSLAGEVTQYF
TGCGCCAGCAGCCTAGCGGGAGAAGTTACGCAGTATTTT
>.|TRBV20-1|TRBJ2-7|TRBD1
CSASGVGQGSEQYF
TGCAGTGCTAGTGGTGTTGGACAGGGAAGCGAGCAGTACTTC
>.|TRBV5-6|TRBJ2-1|.
CASSFSRYNEQFF
TGTGCCAGCAGCTTCTCACGGTACAATGAGCAGTTCTTC
>.|TRBV5-8|TRBJ1-1|.
CASSLITIALEAFF
TGTGCCAGCAGCTTGATTACGATAGCACTCGAAGCTTTCTTT
>.|TRBV7-6|TRBJ1-2|TRBD1
CASSSGQGERPGYTF
TGTGCCAGCAGCTCTGGACAGGGTGAACGGCCTGGCTACACCTTC
>.|TRBV30|TRBJ2-1|.
CAWRPHGLTYNEQFF
TGTGCCTGGAGACCCCACGGACTCACCTACAATGAGCAGTTCTTC
>.|TRBV29-1|TRBJ1-4|.
CSVKTTGGEKLFF
TGCAGCGTCAAGACAACCGGGGGGGAAAAACTGTTTTTT
>.|TRBV4-3|TRBJ2-3|.
CASSQDLAEADTQYF
TGCGCCAGCAGCCAAGATTTAGCGGAGGCAGATACGCAGTATTTT
>.|TRBV19|TRBJ1-2|TRBD1
CASSILSGQGSNGYTF
TGTGCCAGTAGTATCCTGTCGGGACAGGGAAGCAATGGCTACACCTTC
>.|TRBV28|TRBJ1-6|.
CASASGVYNSPLHF
TGTGCCAGCGCTAGCGGGGTCTATAATTCACCCCTCCACTTT
>.|TRBV9|TRBJ1-4|.
CASSVGHTNEKLFF
TGTGCCAGCAGCGTTGGGCACACTAATGAAAAACTGTTTTTT
>once|TRBV6-6|TRBJ2-2|.
CASSPIRPSSNTGELFF
TGTGCCAGCAGTCCCATCAGGCCTAGCTCGAACACCGGGGAGCTGTTTTTT
>.|TRBV5-4|TRBJ2-5|.
CASSLIQFQETQYF
TGTGCCAGCAGCTTGATACAGTTCCAAGAGACCCAGTACTTC
>.|TRBV12-3/TRBV12-4|TRBJ2-1|.
CASSLLGDEQFF
TGTGCCAGCAGTTTGCTAGGCGATGAGCAGTTCTTC
>.|TRBV7-2|TRBJ2-7|TRBD1
CASSPHRGDEQYF
TGTGCCAGCAGCCCACACAGGGGAGACGAGCAGTACTTC
>.|TRBV24-1|TRBJ2-3|TRBD1
CATSDLDRGRADTQYF
TGTGCCACCAGTGACCTAGACAGGGGGCGTGCAGATACGCAGTATTTT
>.|TRBV6-5|TRBJ2-3|TRBD2
CTKMVRGDTDTQYF
TGTACGAAGATGGTTCGGGGGGACACAGATACGCAGTATTTT
>.|TRBV7-8|TRBJ2-7|.
CASSSVTARLEQYF
TGTGCCAGCAGTTCCGTGACCGCGAGACTTGAGCAGTACTTC
>.|TRBV7-9|TRBJ2-7|TRBD1
CASSLRGQGRREQYF
TGTGCCAGCAGCTTGAGGGGACAGGGGCGACGCGAGCAGTACTTC
>.|TRBV5-1|TRBJ1-2|.
CASRMSGDGYTF
TGCGCCAGCAGGATGTCGGGGGATGGCTACACCTTC
>few|TRBV7-9|TRBJ1-2|.
CASSLSRASNYGYTF
TGTGCCAGCAGCTTAAGTAGGGCTAGCAACTATGGCTACACCTTC
>.|TRBV7-2|TRBJ1-5|.
CASSLEGRVQNQPQHF
TGTGCCAGCAGCTTAGAAGGCAGGGTCCAAAATCAGCCCCAGCATTTT
>.|TRBV7-9|TRBJ2-2|.
CASKAQGAANTGELFF
TGTGCCAGCAAAGCCCAGGGTGCGGCCAACACCGGGGAGCTGTTTTTT
>.|TRBV7-9|TRBJ2-7|TRBD1
CASSRTGGPYEQYF
TGTGCCAGCAGCCGAACAGGGGGCCCCTACGAGCAGTACTTC
>.|TRBV29-1|TRBJ1-2|.
CSVVGVYGYTF
TGCAGCGTTGTCGGGGTCTATGGCTACACCTTC
>.|TRBV7-9|TRBJ2-1|.
CASSLVLIAPRSSYNEQFF
TGTGCCAGCAGCTTAGTTCTGATAGCGCCGAGGAGCTCCTACAATGAGCAGTTCTTC
>.|TRBV18|TRBJ2-3|TRBD1
CASSQDRASTDTQYF
TGTGCCAGCTCGCAGGACAGGGCTAGCACAGATACGCAGTATTTT
>.|TRBV19|TRBJ2-7|.
CASSIVSEGLYEQYF
TGTGCCAGTAGTATTGTTTCAGAGGGCCTCTACGAGCAGTACTTC
>.|TRBV7-6|TRBJ1-4|.
CASSLDRVNEKLFF
TGTGCCAGCAGCTTAGACAGAGTGAATGAAAAACTGTTTTTT
>.|TRBV25-1|TRBJ2-2|TRBD1
CASSEPRGLSGELFF
TGTGCCAGCAGTGAACCCAGGGGGCTATCCGGGGAGCTGTTTTTT
>.|TRBV6-2/TRBV6-3|TRBJ2-5|.
CASSPGETQYF
TGTGCCAGCAGTCCAGGTGAAACCCAGTACTTC
>.|TRBV18|TRBJ1-4|TRBD1
CASSPDRGRDEKLFF
TGTGCCAGCTCACCAGACAGGGGGAGAGATGAAAAACTGTTTTTT
>.|TRBV6-4|TRBJ2-3|TRBD1
CASSLDRGQQDTQYF
TGTGCCAGCAGCTTGGACAGGGGGCAACAAGATACGCAGTATTTT
>few|TRBV4-2|TRBJ2-7|TRBD2
CASSQDPPRAGFYEQYF
TGTGCCAGCAGCCAAGATCCCCCCCGAGCGGGGTTTTACGAGCAGTACTTC
>.|TRBV11-2|TRBJ2-1|.
CASRLNPAGQNNEQFF
TGTGCCAGCAGACTAAACCCCGCGGGGCAGAACAATGAGCAGTTCTTC
>many|TRBV20-1|TRBJ2-7|TRBD2
CSASPGTSVEYF
TGCAGTGCTAGTCCCGGGACTAGCGTGGAGTACTTC
>.|TRBV2|TRBJ1-6|TRBD1
CASSERTGTNSPLHF
TGTGCCAGCAGTGAGAGGACAGGAACTAATTCACCCCTCCACTTT
>once|TRBV7-2|TRBJ2-7|TRBD1
CASSLGGQSSYEQYF
TGTGCCAGCAGCTTAGGGGGACAGAGCTCCTACGAGCAGTACTTC
>.|TRBV18|TRBJ2-1|.
CASSPPTGLLNEQFF
TGTGCCAGCTCACCACCGACAGGTTTGCTCAATGAGCAGTTCTTC
>.|TRBV10-3|TRBJ2-7|.
CAIGGTGQGEQYF
TGTGCCATCGGCGGGACTGGGCAGGGCGAGCAGTACTTC